This TCR beta chain was retrieved from a study of T cell responses to AZD1222 COVID-19 vaccine. Whole-study results and caveats: Baseline seropositives among AZD1222 recipients totaled only 5 to 7. Vaccine-associated CD4 TCRs spanned spike, dominant at 160-218 and 743-854. Repertoires were sampled only after the peak T cell response. Donors, mostly white British, included more females; clonal diversity was possibly underestimated.

Worth noting for this clone: What it recognizes is unknown.

Here immunoSEQ multiplex PCR was the method, and the copy in TCRdb shows in-frame clones only, minus some. The sample holds 150,000 to 200,000 clones; around 94% are singletons and the top ten take roughly 1%. The CDR3 has 13 amino acids. CDR1 and CDR2 (germline): ENHRY, SYGVKD. J is TRBJ1-4 and V is TRBV10-3; tentative D call: TRBD1 (6 bases). This TCR was recovered from an adult in good health. The specimen was peripheral blood, collected on day 0 of AZD1222 vaccination. This CDR3 is CATKGGGDEKLFF. The CDR3 DNA sequence: TGTGCAACCAAGGGGGGAGGAGACGAAAAACTGTTTTTT.